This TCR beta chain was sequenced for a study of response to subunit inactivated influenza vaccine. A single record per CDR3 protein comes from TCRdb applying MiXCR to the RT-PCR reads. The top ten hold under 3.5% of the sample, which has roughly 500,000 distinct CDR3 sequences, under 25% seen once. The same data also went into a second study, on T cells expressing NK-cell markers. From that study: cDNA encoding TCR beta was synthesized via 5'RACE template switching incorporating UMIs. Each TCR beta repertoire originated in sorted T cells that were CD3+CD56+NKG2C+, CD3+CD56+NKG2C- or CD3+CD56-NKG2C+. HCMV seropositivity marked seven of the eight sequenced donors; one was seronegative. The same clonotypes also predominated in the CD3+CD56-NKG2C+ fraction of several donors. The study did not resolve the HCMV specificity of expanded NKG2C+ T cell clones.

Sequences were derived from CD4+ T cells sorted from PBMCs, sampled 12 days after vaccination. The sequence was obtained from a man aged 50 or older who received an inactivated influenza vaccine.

DNA for the CDR3: TGTGCCAGCATCCTGGACCGGTCTGGATCACCCCTCCACTTT. This translates into CASILDRSGSPLHF. The genes are TRBV6-1 and TRBJ1-6; D gene ambiguous. The germline gives CDR1 MNHNS, CDR2 SASEGT. Deletions cut 7 bases from V and 10 bases from J, with 17 bases between. This CDR3 has 14 residues.